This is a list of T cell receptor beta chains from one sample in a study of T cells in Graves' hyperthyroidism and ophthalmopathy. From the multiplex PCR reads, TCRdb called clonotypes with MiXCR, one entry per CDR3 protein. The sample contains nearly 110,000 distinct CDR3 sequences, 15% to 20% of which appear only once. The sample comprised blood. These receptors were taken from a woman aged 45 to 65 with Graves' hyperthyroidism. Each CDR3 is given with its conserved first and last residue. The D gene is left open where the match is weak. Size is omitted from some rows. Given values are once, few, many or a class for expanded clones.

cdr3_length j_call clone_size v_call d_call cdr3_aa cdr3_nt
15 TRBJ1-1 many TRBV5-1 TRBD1 CASSLAGGTNTEAFF TGCGCCAGCAGCTTGGCAGGGGGCACGAACACTGAAGCTTTCTTT
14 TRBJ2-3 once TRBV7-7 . CASSLGTSTDTQYF TGTGCTAGCAGCTTGGGGACAAGCACAGATACGCAGTATTTT
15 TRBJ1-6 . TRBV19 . CASSLVPADNSPLHF TGTGCCAGTAGTCTCGTTCCGGCTGATAATTCACCCCTCCACTTT
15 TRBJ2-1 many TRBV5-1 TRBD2 CASSLGLAGNNEQFF TGCGCCAGCAGCTTGGGGCTAGCGGGAAACAATGAGCAGTTCTTC
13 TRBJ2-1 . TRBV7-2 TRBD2 CASSRGTSGREFF TGTGCCAGCAGCCGTGGGACTAGCGGTCGGGAGTTCTTC
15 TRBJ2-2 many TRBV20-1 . CSGKKGGARTGELFF TGCAGTGGAAAAAAAGGGGGGGCCCGGACCGGGGAGCTGTTTTTT
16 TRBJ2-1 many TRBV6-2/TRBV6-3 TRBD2 CASSPFSGRARNEQFF TGTGCCAGCAGTCCCTTCAGCGGGAGGGCCCGGAATGAGCAGTTCTTC
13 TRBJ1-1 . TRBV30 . CAWSIGLNTEAFF TGTGCCTGGAGTATTGGGCTGAACACTGAAGCTTTCTTT
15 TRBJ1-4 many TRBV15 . CATSSGRGPNEKLFF TGTGCCACCAGCAGTGGACGTGGCCCTAATGAAAAACTGTTTTTT
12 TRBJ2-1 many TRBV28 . CASSTGGYEQFF TGTGCCAGCAGTACTGGCGGGTATGAGCAGTTCTTC
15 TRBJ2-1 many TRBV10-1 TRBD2 CASSEAGGQFNEQFF TGCGCCAGCAGTGAGGCGGGAGGACAATTCAATGAGCAGTTCTTC
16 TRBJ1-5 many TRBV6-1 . CASSEQGGRANQPQHF TGTGCCAGCAGTGAACAGGGAGGGAGGGCCAATCAGCCCCAGCATTTT
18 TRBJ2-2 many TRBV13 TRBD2 CASSLGRTSGRLTGELFF TGTGCCAGCAGCTTAGGCCGGACTAGCGGGAGGCTCACCGGGGAGCTGTTTTTT
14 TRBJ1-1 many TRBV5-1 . CASSLVAPTTDAFF TGCGCCAGCAGCTTGGTTGCCCCAACAACGGACGCTTTCTTT
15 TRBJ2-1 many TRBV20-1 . CSARDKLEDPNEQFF TGCAGTGCCAGAGACAAGTTGGAGGACCCCAATGAGCAGTTCTTC
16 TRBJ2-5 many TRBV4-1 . CASSQQLVQGRETQYF TGCGCCAGCAGCCAACAATTGGTGCAGGGCAGGGAGACCCAGTACTTC
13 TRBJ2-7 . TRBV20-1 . CSARGGTTGEQYF TGCAGTGCAAGAGGCGGGACGACGGGCGAGCAGTACTTC
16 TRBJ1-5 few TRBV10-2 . CASSEWGGNSNQPQHF TGCGCCAGCAGTGAGTGGGGGGGTAACAGCAATCAGCCCCAGCATTTT
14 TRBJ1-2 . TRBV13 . CASSPGGPNYGYTF TGTGCCAGCAGCCCGGGCGGTCCTAACTATGGCTACACCTTC
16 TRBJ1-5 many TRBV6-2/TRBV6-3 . CASSPLSGGGNQPQHF TGTGCCAGCAGCCCACTGTCGGGCGGAGGCAATCAGCCCCAGCATTTT
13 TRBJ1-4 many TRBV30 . CAWSGRINEKLFF TGTGCCTGGAGTGGAAGGATTAATGAAAAACTGTTTTTT
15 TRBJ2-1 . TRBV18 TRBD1 CASSPSQGVLNEQFF TGTGCCAGCTCACCATCACAGGGGGTTTTGAATGAGCAGTTCTTC
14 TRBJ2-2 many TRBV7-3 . CASSLSVGSGELFF TGTGCCAGCAGCCTAAGCGTGGGGTCCGGGGAGCTGTTTTTT
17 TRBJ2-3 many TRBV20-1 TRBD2 CSARPLLRSGIQDTQYF TGCAGTGCTAGACCCCTGTTACGAAGCGGGATTCAGGATACGCAGTATTTT
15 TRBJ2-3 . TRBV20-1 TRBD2 CSATGTSEPPDTQYF TGCAGTGCAACCGGGACTAGCGAGCCACCAGATACGCAGTATTTT
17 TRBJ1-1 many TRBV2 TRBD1 CASSSGTGGSLGTEAFF TGTGCCAGCAGTTCCGGGACAGGGGGCTCCCTGGGCACTGAAGCTTTCTTT
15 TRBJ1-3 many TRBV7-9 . CASSQRDAGGNTIYF TGTGCCAGCAGCCAACGGGACGCCGGTGGAAACACCATATATTTT
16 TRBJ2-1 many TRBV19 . CASTLFGGGSYNEQFF TGTGCCAGTACCCTCTTTGGGGGAGGCTCCTACAATGAGCAGTTCTTC
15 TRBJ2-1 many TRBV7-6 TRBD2 CASSRGRAGYNEQFF TGTGCCAGCAGCCGTGGGAGGGCCGGCTACAATGAGCAGTTCTTC
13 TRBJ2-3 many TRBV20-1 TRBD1 CSARDQGVDTQYF TGCAGTGCTAGAGATCAGGGGGTGGATACGCAGTATTTT
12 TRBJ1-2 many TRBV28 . CASRQNSYGYTF TGTGCCAGCAGACAAAACAGCTATGGCTACACCTTC
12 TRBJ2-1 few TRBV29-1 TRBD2 CSVVTSSAEQFF TGCAGCGTTGTGACTAGCTCGGCTGAGCAGTTCTTC
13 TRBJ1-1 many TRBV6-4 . CASSDREGTEAFF TGTGCCAGCAGTGACAGGGAGGGGACTGAAGCTTTCTTT
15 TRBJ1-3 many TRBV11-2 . CASSNHRGTGNTIYF TGTGCCAGCAGCAACCATAGGGGGACTGGAAACACCATATATTTT
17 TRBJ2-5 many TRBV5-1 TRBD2 CASSLVGSGSLQETQYF TGCGCCAGCAGCTTGGTGGGTAGCGGGAGTCTCCAAGAGACCCAGTACTTC
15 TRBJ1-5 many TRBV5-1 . CASRSDSGSNQPQHF TGCGCCAGCAGATCGGACAGTGGTAGCAATCAGCCCCAGCATTTT
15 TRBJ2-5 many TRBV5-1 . CASSPSTPVKETQYF TGCGCCAGCAGCCCCTCGACCCCAGTAAAAGAGACCCAGTACTTC
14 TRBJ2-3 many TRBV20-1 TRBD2 CSASGRLAGARQYF TGCAGTGCTAGTGGTCGCCTAGCGGGAGCTAGGCAGTATTTT
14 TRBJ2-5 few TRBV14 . CASSPPGLQETQYF TGTGCCAGCAGCCCGCCGGGCCTTCAAGAGACCCAGTACTTC
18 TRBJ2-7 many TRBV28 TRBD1 CASSFRALDRFASHEQYF TGTGCCAGCAGTTTTCGGGCCCTGGACAGGTTTGCATCCCACGAGCAGTACTTC
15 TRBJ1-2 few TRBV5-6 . CASSRRQLANYGYTF TGTGCCAGCAGCCGGAGGCAGTTAGCTAACTATGGCTACACCTTC
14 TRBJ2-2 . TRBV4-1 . CASSQTSATGELFF TGCGCCAGCAGCCAAACGTCCGCTACCGGGGAGCTGTTTTTT
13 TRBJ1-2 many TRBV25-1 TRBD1 CASRGQDNYGYTF TGTGCCAGCAGGGGACAGGATAACTATGGCTACACCTTC
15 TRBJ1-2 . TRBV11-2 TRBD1 CASSLGWDRNYGYTF TGTGCCAGCAGCTTAGGGTGGGACAGGAACTATGGCTACACCTTC
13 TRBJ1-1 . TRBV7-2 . CASSLAGVAEAFF TGTGCCAGCAGCTTAGCCGGGGTGGCTGAAGCTTTCTTT
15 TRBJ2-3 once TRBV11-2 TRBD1 CASSTTDRGPYTQYF TGTGCCAGCAGCACCACCGACAGGGGCCCGTATACGCAGTATTTT
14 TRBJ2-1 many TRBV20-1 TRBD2 CSARAGGPGNEQFF TGCAGTGCTAGAGCGGGAGGGCCTGGCAATGAGCAGTTCTTC
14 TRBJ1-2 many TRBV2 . CASSAVGIHYGYTF TGTGCCAGCAGCGCAGTAGGGATACACTATGGCTACACCTTC
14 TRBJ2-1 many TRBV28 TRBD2 CASSGASGYNEQFF TGTGCCAGCAGTGGGGCTAGCGGGTACAATGAGCAGTTCTTC
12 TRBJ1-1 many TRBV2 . CASSPSGIEAFF TGTGCCAGCAGCCCCAGCGGGATTGAAGCTTTCTTT
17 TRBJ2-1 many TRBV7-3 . CASSSLQPGTPLDEQFF TGTGCCAGCAGCTCTCTACAACCGGGGACCCCTTTGGATGAGCAGTTCTTC
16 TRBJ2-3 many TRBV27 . CASRRGAVASTDTQYF TGTGCCAGCCGAAGGGGCGCAGTAGCTAGCACAGATACGCAGTATTTT
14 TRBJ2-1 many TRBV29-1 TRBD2 CSVEGTSGDNEQFF TGCAGCGTTGAGGGCACTAGCGGGGATAATGAGCAGTTCTTC